The 3 T cell receptor beta chains below were found in one sample sequenced in a study of graft-versus-host responses after intestinal transplantation (dated by TCRdb to 2020 to 2022). The time point label corresponds to: cells obtained before transplantation from donor or recipient. Mixed lymphocyte reactions plated approximately 200,000 CFSE-labeled pre-transplant responders with approximately 200,000 irradiated violet-dye-labeled stimulators and were cultured for around six days. The library was obtained by the immunoSEQ multiplex PCR assay. As stored in TCRdb, this immuneACCESS dataset retains in-frame rearrangements with V and J assigned. A fraction of the clones does not appear; measured against another copy, unresolved V genes explain less than half of the discrepancy, and the remainder lacks a known reason. This sample gives over 5,500 clones in total; around a quarter of them show up just once. The ten biggest clones cover 6% of the sample.

The sequenced sample was alloreactive CD8+ T cells from a mixed lymphocyte reaction culture, obtained before transplantation. The cell subset or site tag for this specimen amounts to: CFSE-low proliferating T cells sorted from approximately six-day pre-transplant mixed lymphocyte reaction (GvH or HvG direction). Receptor source: a human patient who was an organ donor for intestinal transplantation.

J is TRBJ2-7 and V is TRBV7-9, with 7 bases that match TRBD1. V shed 4 bases, J shed 2 bases, and the junction held 11 bases outside the gene matches. Germline V lookup: CDR1 SEHNR, CDR2 FQNEAQ (reference sequence). The CDR3 is 16 residues long. The CDR3 DNA follows: TGTGCCAGCAGCTCACCCCGGGACAGACCTCCCTACGAGCAGTACTTC. It translates to CASSSPRDRPPYEQYF. Full variable domain (rest looked up from reference TRBV7-9 and TRBJ2-7): DTGVSQNPRHKITKRGQNVTFRCDPISEHNRLYWYRQTLGQGPEFLTYFQNEAQLEKSRLLSDRFSAERPKGSFSTLEIQRTEQGDSAMYLCASSSPRDRPPYEQYFGPGTRLTVT.

In its sample, this clone was seen a few times. The chain carries TRBV6-5 and TRBJ2-1, with 8 bases that match TRBD1. The CDR3 is 15 amino acids. Per germline, CDR1 MNHEY and CDR2 SVGAGI. V lost 6 bases, J lost 0 bases, and 4 bases stayed unmatched. CDR3 protein: CASSPTGGSYNEQFF. The DNA of the CDR3 is TGTGCCAGCAGCCCAACAGGGGGCTCCTACAATGAGCAGTTCTTC.

The J gene is TRBJ2-2, the V gene TRBV28, with 8 bases that match TRBD2. Trimming removed 10 bases from V and 1 base from J; junction bases left unmatched: 8. Per the germline V gene, CDR1 is MDHEN and CDR2 is SYDVKM. The CDR3 runs to 15 residues. As DNA, the CDR3 is TGTGCCACTAACCGGGGGGGGCGGAACACCGGGGAGCTGTTTTTT. Protein: CATNRGGRNTGELFF.